This T cell receptor beta chain is from a study of technical replicates of blood from a handful of donors. Sequenced by immunoSEQ multiplex PCR; TCRdb stores in-frame clones only, minus some. Altogether just under 85,000 clones are present, about 92% being singletons, with the ten largest covering around 0.25%. This clonotype was obtained from a human donor in good health. Specimen: T cells isolated from PBMCs.

The CDR3 region has the DNA TGTGCCAGCTGGACTATCGGGGAGAACACTGAAGCTTTCTTT. As protein: CASWTIGENTEAFF. V gene TRBV6-1 combines with J gene TRBJ1-1; D ambiguous. Germline CDR1 MNHNS, CDR2 SASEGT. The CDR3 is made up of 14 amino acids. The V end lost 8 bases, the J end lost 1 base, and 14 bases lay between the germline ends.